The 30 T cell receptor beta chains reported below all come from one sample, sequenced in a study of T cell changes during pregnancy in multiple sclerosis. Using immunoSEQ multiplex PCR, the repertoire was profiled, and TCRdb retains in-frame clones only, with some absent. The table has tens of thousands of clones, approximately 90% seen once. The input for sequencing was CD8+ T cells from peripheral blood mononuclear cells, taken after pregnancy. The receptors come from a female donor in good health, enrolled as a control in a pregnancy study.

The rearrangement joins TRBV28 to TRBJ1-6, with 11 bases matching TRBD1. Germline V gene lookup returns CDR1 MDHEN and CDR2 SYDVKM. There are 15 residues in the CDR3. V was clipped by 4 bases and J by 6 bases; unmatched bases: 2. CDR3 in DNA: TGTGCCAGCAGTTCAGGGACAGGGGGTAATTCACCCCTCCACTTT. Amino acids: CASSSGTGGNSPLHF. The full variable domain, its missing parts supplied by reference TRBV28 and TRBJ1-6, is DVKVTQSSRYLVKRTGEKVFLECVQDMDHENMFWYRQDPGLGLRLIYFSYDVKMKEKGDIPEGYSVSREKKERFSLILESASTNQTSMYLCASSSGTGGNSPLHFGNGTRLTVT.

This clone was observed a few times. CDR3 loop: CSVEATELEAFF. DNA of the CDR3: TGCAGCGTTGAAGCGACAGAACTCGAAGCTTTCTTT. V and J are TRBV29-1 and TRBJ1-1; possibly TRBD1 for D (5 bases). The germline V and J ends were trimmed by 1 base and 8 bases, with 11 bases remaining between them. The length of the CDR3 is 12 residues. Germline CDR1 SQVTM, CDR2 ANQGSEA.

The V and J genes are TRBV4-3 and TRBJ2-5, with TRBD1 identical over 8 bases. This CDR3 region has 16 residues. Per germline, CDR1 LGHNA and CDR2 YSLEER. Unmatched junction bases numbered 13, after V lost 5 bases and J lost 5 bases. CDR3 protein: CASSMRHRGVLETQYF. In DNA form, the CDR3 reads TGCGCCAGCAGCATGCGCCACAGGGGGGTTCTTGAGACCCAGTACTTC.

J is TRBJ2-2 and V is TRBV5-4; D remains ambiguous. The CDR3 length is 11 residues. V lost 7 bases and J lost 3, with 4 bases in between. Per the germline V gene, CDR1 is SGHNT and CDR2 is YYREEE (reference sequence). The CDR3 DNA reads TGTGCCAGCGAGTACACCGGGGAGCTGTTTTTT. It translates to CASEYTGELFF.

CDR3 DNA: TGCGCCAGCAGCCAAGCAATGCGGAACACAGATACGCAGTATTTT. Amino acids: CASSQAMRNTDTQYF. V gene TRBV4-1 combines with J gene TRBJ2-3; D is uncertain. This CDR3 comprises 15 residues. V was trimmed by 1 base and J by 2 bases, leaving 10 bases between them. Germline V gene data show CDR1 as MGHRA and CDR2 as YSYEKL.

The chain has TRBV7-2 and TRBJ2-1; possible D gene TRBD1, 6 bases. V was pared by 7 bases and J by 9 bases, with 10 bases between. Germline assignment: CDR1 SGHTA and CDR2 FQGNSA. The CDR3 length is 11 residues. The CDR3 loop reads CASMGAGEQFF. In DNA, the CDR3 is TGTGCCAGCATGGGGGCAGGTGAGCAGTTCTTC.

The chain is built from TRBV4-1 and TRBJ2-7; TRBD1 aligns across 8 bases. Germline V lookup: CDR1 MGHRA, CDR2 YSYEKL. The CDR3 has 14 residues. V trimming: 4 bases; J trimming: 1 base; junction bases outside the gene matches: 3. The CDR3 reads CASSPGDRSYEQYF. The CDR3 DNA reads as TGCGCCAGCAGCCCCGGGGACAGGTCCTACGAGCAGTACTTC.

This clone was detected once. J is TRBJ2-5 and V is TRBV7-3; 8 bases match TRBD1. The DNA matches TRBJ2-7 better at its end, which makes the J call doubtful. Germline CDR1 reads SGHTA; CDR2 reads FQGTGA. CDR3 length: 13 amino acids. The CDR3 is CASSLGQGNEQYF. The CDR3 DNA sequence: TGTGCCAGCAGCTTAGGACAGGGCAACGAGCAGTACTTC.

V and J are TRBV7-9 and TRBJ2-3; D is possibly TRBD2 (5 bases). Trimming took 5 bases from V and 7 from J, leaving 10 bases between them. CDR3 length: 12 amino acids. The V gene's germline CDR1 is SEHNR and CDR2 FQNEAQ (reference sequence). CDR3 coding DNA: TGTGCCAGCAGCGAAGGACTTTATACGCAGTATTTT. It is translated as CASSEGLYTQYF. Drawing the rest from reference TRBV7-9 and TRBJ2-3, the complete variable domain is DTGVSQNPRHKITKRGQNVTFRCDPISEHNRLYWYRQTLGQGPEFLTYFQNEAQLEKSRLLSDRFSAERPKGSFSTLEIQRTEQGDSAMYLCASSEGLYTQYFGPGTRLTVL.

This clone was found once. The chain joins TRBV28 to TRBJ1-6; D remains unclear. The CDR3 is 15 amino acids. CDR1 is MDHEN and CDR2 is SYDVKM in the germline V gene. Trimming left V 4 bases short and J 2 bases short, with 9 bases between. In DNA form, the CDR3 reads TGTGCCAGCAGTTATCGGTCCCCCTATAATTCACCCCTCCACTTT. It codes for CASSYRSPYNSPLHF.

V gene TRBV7-9 combines with J gene TRBJ2-1, with 8 bases matching TRBD1. Germline loops: CDR1 SEHNR, CDR2 FQNEAQ (reference sequence). The CDR3 has 15 residues. V lost 5 bases and J lost 4; bases outside the gene matches: 7. The DNA for the CDR3 is TGTGCCAGCAGCCGACAGGGGTCTCTTTACAATGAGCAGTTCTTC. Translating gives CASSRQGSLYNEQFF. Together with reference TRBV7-9 and TRBJ2-1, the CDR3 gives the full variable domain: DTGVSQNPRHKITKRGQNVTFRCDPISEHNRLYWYRQTLGQGPEFLTYFQNEAQLEKSRLLSDRFSAERPKGSFSTLEIQRTEQGDSAMYLCASSRQGSLYNEQFFGPGTRLTVL.

The chain joins TRBV7-2 to TRBJ1-2, with 8 bases that match TRBD1. Germline trimming cut 4 bases from V and 6 bases from J; bases unmatched to any gene: 10. This CDR3 contains 15 residues. Germline V lookup: CDR1 SGHTA, CDR2 FQGNSA. The CDR3 protein is CASSSTGGRYDGYTF. The CDR3 bases are TGTGCCAGCAGCTCCACAGGGGGTCGATATGATGGCTACACCTTC.

The rearrangement links TRBV27 to TRBJ1-2; D may be TRBD1 (5 bases). The V end lost 7 bases, the J end lost 4 bases, and 19 bases lay between the germline ends. This CDR3 comprises 15 residues. Germline CDR1 and CDR2: MNHEY and SMNVEV (reference sequence). CDR3: CASTLTPWGGYGYTF. The CDR3 DNA follows: TGTGCCAGCACGCTCACGCCCTGGGGGGGCTATGGCTACACCTTC.

The chain couples TRBV14 to TRBJ1-2, with 8 bases identical to TRBD1. The CDR3 sequence is 18 residues long. V lost 1 base and J lost 4; bases outside the gene matches: 14. CDR1 and CDR2 (germline): SGHDN, FVKESK. This CDR3 is CASSQGAGTGPLGYGYTF. In DNA form, the CDR3 reads TGTGCCAGCAGCCAAGGGGCCGGGACAGGCCCCCTGGGCTATGGCTACACCTTC.

This chain connects TRBV7-3 to TRBJ2-3, with TRBD2 matching 8 bases. The V gene's germline CDR1 is SGHTA and CDR2 FQGTGA. The V gene end was trimmed by 1 base and the J gene end by 10 bases; junction bases not matched to a gene: 16. The CDR3 sequence is 17 residues long. CDR3 amino acids: CASSLNGGAPASEAQYF. CDR3 DNA: TGTGCCAGCAGCTTAAACGGGGGGGCCCCTGCTAGTGAGGCGCAGTATTTT. The entire variable domain, with the rest obtained from reference TRBV7-3 and TRBJ2-3, is as follows: GAGVSQTPSNKVTEKGKYVELRCDPISGHTALYWYRQSLGQGPEFLIYFQGTGAADDSGLPNDRFFAVRPEGSVSTLKIQRTERGDSAVYLCASSLNGGAPASEAQYFGPGTRLTVL.

This rearrangement joins TRBV28 to TRBJ2-3; D is possibly TRBD2 (7 bases). Germline CDR1 MDHEN, CDR2 SYDVKM. Trimming pared 6 bases from V and 2 bases from J, leaving 18 bases between. This CDR3 region has 16 residues. The CDR3 spells CASRTLRGGTTDTQYF. CDR3 bases: TGTGCCAGCAGAACCCTAAGGGGGGGGACCACAGATACGCAGTATTTT.

DNA for the CDR3: TGTGCCAGCAGCTTAGATGTGGGGGCCCGCCTCGAGACCCAGTACTTC. It yields the protein CASSLDVGARLETQYF. The V gene is TRBV7-9, the J gene TRBJ2-5, with a tentative D call TRBD1 (6 bases). Germline CDR1 reads SEHNR; CDR2 reads FQNEAQ (reference sequence). The CDR3 contains 16 residues. V was pared by 1 base and J by 5 bases, with 17 bases between.

The chain employs TRBV5-1 and TRBJ1-1, with a weak D call TRBD1 (5 bases). Germline assignment: CDR1 SGHRS and CDR2 YFSETQ. V shed 0 bases and J shed 5 bases, with 11 bases lying between them. The length of the CDR3 is 14 residues. This CDR3 reads CASSLGHRGTEAFF. The CDR3, as DNA: TGCGCCAGCAGCTTGGGTCATAGGGGAACTGAAGCTTTCTTT.

The chain is built from TRBV21-1 and TRBJ1-4; TRBD1, the D gene given by the table, was not confirmed from the DNA. TRBV21-1 is described as a pseudogene. The CDR3 runs 15 residues. The CDR3 is CASSKDTGVSQKLFF. The CDR3 bases are TGTGCCAGCAGCAAGGATACAGGGGTGAGTCAAAAACTGTTTTTT.

The V gene is TRBV5-6, the J gene TRBJ2-2, with 9 positions matching TRBD1. The CDR3 consists of 15 residues. V dropped 2 bases and J dropped 3; count of bases not matched to a gene: 2. Germline V gene data show CDR1 as SGHDT and CDR2 as YYEEEE. Here the CDR3 reads CASSFDRGYTGELFF. DNA for the CDR3: TGTGCCAGCAGCTTTGACAGGGGGTACACCGGGGAGCTGTTTTTT.

By sample share, this clone is medium-sized. This rearrangement joins TRBV7-9 to TRBJ1-1; 8 bases are shared with TRBD1. The CDR3 totals 13 residues. Trimming cost V 5 bases and J 6 bases; bases outside gene matches: 5. CDR1 SEHNR and CDR2 FQNEAQ come from the germline V gene (reference sequence). For the CDR3, the DNA is TGTGCCAGCAGCCCACAGGGGGAGGCTGAAGCTTTCTTT. This encodes CASSPQGEAEAFF.

This clone was observed once. The rearrangement joins TRBV7-2 to TRBJ2-7; D possibly corresponds to TRBD1 (6 bases). Germline V CDR1 and CDR2: SGHTA, FQGNSA. V lost 4 bases to trimming and J lost 0 bases, with 16 bases between them. The CDR3 sequence is 16 residues long. For the CDR3, the DNA is TGTGCCAGCAGCTCCAGGGGCGGTTACCTCTCCTACGAGCAGTACTTC. The encoded protein is CASSSRGGYLSYEQYF.

V gene TRBV7-8 combines with J gene TRBJ1-6; maybe TRBD1 (6 bases). Trimming took 5 bases from V and 7 from J, leaving 18 bases between them. Germline loops: CDR1 SGHVS, CDR2 FQNEAQ. The CDR3 has 16 residues. In DNA, the CDR3 is TGTGCCAGCAGCCCAAGGACAGCCGCACCAAATTCACCCCTCCACTTT. It translates to CASSPRTAAPNSPLHF.

V is TRBV7-9 and J is TRBJ1-2; 7 nucleotides agree with TRBD1. Trimming cost V 8 bases and J 0 bases; bases outside gene matches: 3. CDR1 and CDR2 from the germline V gene are SEHNR and FQNEAQ (reference sequence). This CDR3 contains 13 residues. The CDR3 coding sequence is TGTGCCAGCCGACAGGGAACTAACTATGGCTACACCTTC. Amino acids: CASRQGTNYGYTF.

The V and J genes are TRBV19 and TRBJ1-1; D might be TRBD1 (6 bases). Germline-derived CDR1 and CDR2 are LNHDA and SQIVND (reference sequence). The CDR3 is 16 residues long. Trimming took off 1 base at V and 2 bases at J, with 14 bases between the two ends. DNA for the CDR3: TGTGCCAGTAGTATAGGGGGAACAGGGTACAACACTGAAGCTTTCTTT. It is translated as CASSIGGTGYNTEAFF.

The chain recombines TRBV7-2 with TRBJ2-5, with D maybe TRBD2 (5 bases). The V end was cut by 5 bases, the J end by 5 bases, with 18 bases between. Germline loops: CDR1 SGHTA, CDR2 FQGNSA. The CDR3 sequence is 15 residues long. CDR3 coding DNA: TGTGCCAGCAGCCCCGCGGGCAGGAGTGCGGAGACCCAGTACTTC. It encodes CASSPAGRSAETQYF.

The V call is TRBV27, the J call TRBJ2-7, with 7 bases identical to TRBD1. The CDR3 totals 13 residues. V lost 2 bases, J lost 3 bases, and 1 base stayed unmatched. CDR1 is MNHEY and CDR2 is SMNVEV in the germline V gene (reference sequence). CDR3 amino acids: CASSLRDSYEQYF. The CDR3 region has the DNA TGTGCCAGCAGTTTAAGGGACAGCTACGAGCAGTACTTC.

The J gene is TRBJ1-1, the V gene TRBV7-9; a possible D gene is TRBD1 (5 bases). The CDR3 sequence is 14 residues long. V was pared by 1 base and J by 1 base, with 7 bases between. The germline gives CDR1 SEHNR, CDR2 FQNEAQ (reference sequence). The DNA of the CDR3 is TGTGCCAGCAGCTTAGTAACAGGGAACACTGAAGCTTTCTTT. It yields the protein CASSLVTGNTEAFF.

This chain connects TRBV9 to TRBJ2-7; D call uncertain. Germline V gives CDR1 SGDLS, CDR2 YYNGEE. V lost 0 bases and J 2 bases, leaving 9 bases between the germline ends. The CDR3 spans 14 residues. The CDR3 region has the DNA TGTGCCAGCAGCGTAGGGGTGGGCACCTACGAGCAGTACTTC. Translation gives CASSVGVGTYEQYF.

The V call is TRBV7-3, the J call TRBJ2-7; D not resolved. Deletions cut 4 bases from V and 7 bases from J, with 17 bases between. Germline-derived CDR1 and CDR2 are SGHTA and FQGTGA. This CDR3 has 14 residues. CDR3 loop: CASSSLAPLWEQYF. CDR3 nucleotide sequence: TGTGCCAGCAGCTCCTTAGCCCCTTTGTGGGAGCAGTACTTC.